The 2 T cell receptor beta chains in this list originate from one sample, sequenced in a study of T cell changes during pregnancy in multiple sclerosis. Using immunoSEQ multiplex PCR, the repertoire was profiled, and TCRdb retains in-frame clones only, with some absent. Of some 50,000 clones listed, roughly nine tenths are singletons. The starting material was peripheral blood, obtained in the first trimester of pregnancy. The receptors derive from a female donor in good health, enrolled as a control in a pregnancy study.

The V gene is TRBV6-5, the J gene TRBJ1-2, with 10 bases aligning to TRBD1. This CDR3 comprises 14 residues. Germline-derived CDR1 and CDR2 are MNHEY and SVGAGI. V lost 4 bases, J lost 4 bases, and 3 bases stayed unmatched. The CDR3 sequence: CASSLGQGSYGYTF. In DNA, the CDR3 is TGTGCCAGCAGTTTGGGACAGGGGAGCTATGGCTACACCTTC.

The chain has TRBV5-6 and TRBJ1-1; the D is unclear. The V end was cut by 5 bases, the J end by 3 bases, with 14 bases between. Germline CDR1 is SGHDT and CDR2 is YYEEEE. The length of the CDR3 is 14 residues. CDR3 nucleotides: TGTGCCAGCAGGTCGGGATCGGGGTACACTGAAGCTTTCTTT. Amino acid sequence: CASRSGSGYTEAFF.